This TCR beta chain was captured by sequencing in a study of Graves' ophthalmopathy and Graves' hyperthyroidism. Across the whole study: Stable hyperthyroidism was defined by absence of ophthalmopathy within 18 months of follow-up.

The sequenced template was RNA, covering the TCR beta CDR3 region. The workflow started with a first-round RT-PCR run with HTBI primers and then moved on to a second-round multiplex PCR. TCRdb independently ran MiXCR on the multiplex PCR reads; one entry per CDR3 protein. This sample has over a million distinct CDR3 sequences, with less than 45% found just once. Hyperthyroidism in these 18- to 65-year-old patients was newly diagnosed, lasting under 2 months. The CDR3 has 17 residues. The V segment lost 4 bases and the J segment 1 base; nucleotides outside the gene matches: 8. Germline loops: CDR1 SGDLS, CDR2 YYNGEE. This clonotype was observed at least ten times.

Sequenced input: peripheral blood or thyroid tissue (not recorded which). This sequence joins TRBV9 and TRBJ2-5, with TRBD2 matching over 12 bases. The source of this sequence is an adult man with Graves' hyperthyroidism. The CDR3 is CASSQIPLAGGQETQYF. The CDR3 coding sequence is TGTGCCAGCAGCCAAATCCCACTAGCGGGGGGCCAAGAGACCCAGTACTTC. Full variable domain (missing parts from reference TRBV9 and TRBJ2-5): DSGVTQTPKHLITATGQRVTLRCSPRSGDLSVYWYQQSLDQGLQFLIQYYNGEERAKGNILERFSAQQFPDLHSELNLSSLELGDSALYFCASSQIPLAGGQETQYFGPGTRLLVL.